Listed here are 4 T cell receptor beta chains from one sample, sequenced in a study of CD8 T cells in ankylosing spondylitis. TCRdb passed the 5' RACE reads through MiXCR, listing each CDR3 protein once. The sample has about 140,000 distinct CDR3 sequences; 7% to 9% are singletons. Material: synovial fluid, either unsorted or a sorted T cell fraction (not recorded which). Receptor source: a male donor with ankylosing spondylitis.

This clonotype has just a few counts. V gene TRBV28 combines with J gene TRBJ1-4; 8 bases map to TRBD1. V shed 8 bases, J shed 10 bases, and the junction held 12 bases outside the gene matches. This CDR3 is 14 amino acids long. Germline CDR1 MDHEN, CDR2 SYDVKM. Here the CDR3 DNA reads TGTGCCAGCGGGCTGGCGGACAGGGCGGGAAAACTGTTTTTT. Its translation: CASGLADRAGKLFF.

The rearrangement links TRBV18 to TRBJ1-2, with D uncertain. Germline V gene data show CDR1 as KGHSH and CDR2 as LQKENI. CDR3 length equals 11 residues. The V gene lost 5 bases and the J gene lost 5 bases, with 6 bases spanning the gap. The CDR3 DNA sequence: TGTGCCAGCTCAGCCTTGTATGGCTACACCTTC. Protein sequence: CASSALYGYTF.

This clonotype was detected many times. The rearrangement joins TRBV12-3 or TRBV12-4 to TRBJ1-5; 8 bases agree with TRBD1. With V trimmed by 6 bases and J by 1 base, 5 bases remained unmatched. The CDR3 is 15 amino acids. CDR3 nucleotides: TGTGCCAGCAGCGACAGGGGTTCAAGCAATCAGCCCCAGCATTTT. The encoded protein is CASSDRGSSNQPQHF.

Many counts were recorded for this clonotype. The chain has TRBV12-3 or TRBV12-4 and TRBJ1-4; D gene unclear. The CDR3 contains 13 residues. Trimming took off 3 bases at V and 8 bases at J, with 10 bases between the two ends. The CDR3 DNA reads as TGTGCCAGCAGTTTGCGACACACCGAAAAACTGTTTTTT. Protein sequence: CASSLRHTEKLFF.